The 17 T cell receptor beta chains below come from one sample, sequenced in a study of cytomegalovirus exposure and HLA in healthy donors. The PCR contained 60 Vbeta and 13 Jbeta primers. Only in-frame clones appear in the TCRdb table, and some are missing; sequencing was by immunoSEQ multiplex PCR. Among approximately 150,000 clones listed, roughly 67% were seen once. Sequenced sample: PBMCs. The receptors were sampled from a woman aged 18-29 years in good health and CMV-seropositive.

The gene calls are TRBV5-4 and TRBJ1-2; the match to TRBD1 covers 7 bases. Trimming at V came to 3 bases and at J to 0 bases, leaving 8 bases not matched to a gene. The length of the CDR3 is 16 residues. Germline CDR1 is SGHNT and CDR2 is YYREEE (reference sequence). This chain's CDR3 is CASSSPTGSTNYGYTF. CDR3 DNA sequence: TGTGCCAGCAGCTCGCCGACAGGGTCGACTAACTATGGCTACACCTTC. Complete variable domain (other parts from reference TRBV5-4 and TRBJ1-2): ETGVTQSPTHLIKTRGQQVTLRCSSQSGHNTVSWYQQALGQGPQFIFQYYREEENGRGNFPPRFSGLQFPNYSSELNVNALELDDSALYLCASSSPTGSTNYGYTFGSGTRLTVV.

The chain employs TRBV10-3 and TRBJ2-2; 14 bases match TRBD2. Per the germline V gene, CDR1 is ENHRY and CDR2 is SYGVKD. The CDR3 has 17 residues. V lost 6 bases and J lost 8; bases outside the gene matches: 11. DNA for the CDR3: TGTGCCATCAGAACGACTAGCGGGGGGGCCTCCTCTGGGGAGCTGTTTTTT. It yields the protein CAIRTTSGGASSGELFF.

V is TRBV12-5 and J is TRBJ2-5; TRBD1 is a possible D gene (5 bases). Trimming removed 3 bases from V and 3 bases from J, with 8 bases in between. The CDR3 loop spans 13 amino acids. Germline V gene data show CDR1 as LGHNT and CDR2 as FRNRAP. In DNA, the CDR3 is TGTGCTAGTGGTTTAGGGGCAGAAGAGACCCAGTACTTC. This codes for CASGLGAEETQYF.

The chain carries TRBV19 and TRBJ1-6, with a possible D match to TRBD1 (6 bases). Trimming pared 3 bases from V and 4 bases from J, leaving 13 bases between. The CDR3 is made up of 16 amino acids. Germline V gene data show CDR1 as LNHDA and CDR2 as SQIVND (reference sequence). CDR3 sequence: CASSMSSGQYNSPLHF. The CDR3 DNA reads TGTGCCAGTAGTATGAGTTCGGGACAATATAATTCACCCCTCCACTTT.

The chain couples TRBV7-3 to TRBJ1-1; TRBD1 aligns across 10 bases. The V gene's germline CDR1 is SGHTA and CDR2 FQGTGA. The CDR3 covers 14 residues. J gave up 5 bases and V 4 bases, and 4 bases lay outside the gene matches. The CDR3 is CASSSGTGETEAFF. CDR3 DNA sequence: TGTGCCAGCAGCTCCGGGACAGGGGAAACTGAAGCTTTCTTT.

Concerning this clone: One end of the junction varies from germline; a read error may be responsible. The J gene is TRBJ2-1, the V gene TRBV19; D perhaps matches TRBD2 (5 bases). This CDR3 region has 15 residues. Germline V lookup: CDR1 LNHDA, CDR2 SQIVND (reference sequence). CDR3 residues: CASSTSGSSYNEPFF. CDR3 nucleotide sequence: TGTGCCAGTAGTACAAGCGGCAGCTCCTACAATGAGCCGTTCTTC.

The chain combines TRBV29-1 with TRBJ1-2, with TRBD1 matching 8 bases. Germline V gene data show CDR1 as SQVTM and CDR2 as ANQGSEA. This CDR3 contains 15 residues. Trimming removed 2 bases from V and 5 bases from J; junction bases left unmatched: 10. CDR3 region: CSVERGPRQGYGYTF. The CDR3 DNA reads as TGCAGCGTTGAACGGGGCCCAAGACAGGGGTATGGCTACACCTTC.

The chain uses TRBV6-5 and TRBJ2-1, with TRBD1 matching 11 bases. Trimming cost V 0 bases and J 6 bases; bases outside gene matches: 4. Germline CDR1 is MNHEY and CDR2 is SVGAGI. This CDR3 has 16 amino acids. Written as DNA, the CDR3 is TGTGCCAGCAGTTACTCGGTGGGACAGGGGGTCAATGAGCAGTTCTTC. Its protein is CASSYSVGQGVNEQFF.

Points on this clone: The sample holds other DNA sequences that translate to the same CDR3. This chain connects TRBV11-2 to TRBJ1-2, with a weak D call TRBD1 (6 bases). The ends were cut back, 5 bases at V and 0 bases at J, with 19 bases in the middle. The CDR3 runs to 17 residues. Germline V lookup: CDR1 SGHAT, CDR2 FQNNGV. DNA of the CDR3: TGTGCCAGCAGCCCCGGGGGCGGGGGTTATGCTAACTATGGCTACACCTTC. This encodes CASSPGGGGYANYGYTF.

The genes are TRBV7-2 and TRBJ1-2; TRBD1 aligns across 10 bases. Germline CDR1 is SGHTA and CDR2 is FQGNSA. The J segment lost 5 bases and the V segment lost 5 bases, leaving 14 bases of the junction unmatched. This CDR3 spans 17 amino acids. The CDR3 nucleotides read TGTGCCAGCAGCCGAGCCGGGACAGGGGATCGTGGATATGGCTACACCTTC. Protein sequence: CASSRAGTGDRGYGYTF.

The chain has TRBV5-5 and TRBJ2-5; 11 nucleotides line up with TRBD1. The V segment lost 3 bases and the J segment 3 bases; nucleotides outside the gene matches: 1. CDR1 and CDR2 from the germline V gene are SGHKS and YYEKEE (reference sequence). The CDR3 is made up of 14 amino acids. CDR3 sequence: CASSWDRGEETQYF. DNA for the CDR3: TGTGCCAGCAGCTGGGACAGGGGGGAAGAGACCCAGTACTTC.

This clone was observed once. This rearrangement joins TRBV27 to TRBJ2-1, with D tentatively TRBD1 (6 bases). V was clipped by 8 bases and J by 5 bases, with 10 bases between them. CDR1 and CDR2 (germline): MNHEY, SMNVEV (reference sequence). This CDR3 contains 12 residues. CDR3 residues: CASSPGDNEQFF. The DNA for the CDR3 is TGTGCCAGCTCCCCAGGGGACAATGAGCAGTTCTTC.

V and J are TRBV7-2 and TRBJ1-2; 7 bases fit TRBD1. The CDR3 is 15 amino acids. Trimming took 1 base from V and 3 from J; bases not matched to a gene: 5. The V gene's germline CDR1 is SGHTA and CDR2 FQGNSA. The CDR3 region is CASSLEGRGDYGYTF. CDR3 DNA: TGTGCCAGCAGCTTAGAGGGCAGGGGGGACTATGGCTACACCTTC.

This chain connects TRBV23-1 to TRBJ1-4, with 7 bases fitting TRBD1. TRBV23-1 is treated as an ORF (open reading frame) with a function not yet certain. The CDR3 totals 19 residues. With V trimmed by 6 bases and J by 7 bases, 23 bases remained unmatched. CDR3 bases: TGCGCCAGCAGCGATATACCCGTGGGCAGGGGGAAGGCGGGTGAAAAACTGTTTTTT. This sequence encodes CASSDIPVGRGKAGEKLFF.

This clone was observed a handful of times. V usage is TRBV6-5 and J usage is TRBJ1-1; TRBD1 might be the D (5 bases). Trimming removed 9 bases from V and 1 base from J, with 18 bases in between. Germline V CDR1 and CDR2: MNHEY, SVGAGI. The CDR3 loop spans 15 amino acids. CDR3 protein: CASLRGGQGNTEAFF. The CDR3 bases are TGTGCCAGTTTAAGGGGCGGCCAGGGGAACACTGAAGCTTTCTTT.

V gene TRBV7-9 combines with J gene TRBJ2-2; D gene ambiguous. CDR1 is SEHNR and CDR2 is FQNEAQ in the germline V gene (reference sequence). The CDR3 runs to 14 residues. V lost 1 base, J lost 4 bases, and 7 bases lay in between. The CDR3 DNA reads TGTGCCAGCAGCTTAGTGGCTGGCACCGGGGAGCTGTTTTTT. It specifies CASSLVAGTGELFF.

The genes are TRBV4-1 and TRBJ2-7, with a tentative D call TRBD2 (5 bases). Trimming took 0 bases from V and 2 from J, leaving 8 bases between them. This CDR3 has 14 amino acids. Germline V gene data show CDR1 as MGHRA and CDR2 as YSYEKL. CDR3 nucleotide sequence: TGCGCCAGCAGCCAAGAAGAGGGCCCCTACGAGCAGTACTTC. As protein: CASSQEEGPYEQYF.